This T cell receptor (beta chain) was documented in a study of blood T cell repertoires in COVID-19. This clone has a single count. Profiled with immunoSEQ multiplex PCR; TCRdb holds only in-frame clones, not every one. The table includes 150,000 or so clones, 82% detected once. Trimming removed 6 bases from V and 3 bases from J; junction bases left unmatched: 8. Germline V CDR1 and CDR2: MNHNY, SVGAGI (reference sequence). This CDR3 contains 15 residues. The TCR was taken from a human donor with acute or convalescent COVID-19. The donor label of this sample is uncertain. The sequencing sample was made of peripheral blood. The chain couples TRBV6-6 to TRBJ1-5, with TRBD1 matching over 7 bases. In DNA, the CDR3 is TGTGCCAGCAGACCTGCAGGGACAGACAATCAGCCCCAGCATTTT. Translated, it gives CASRPAGTDNQPQHF.